The source of this T cell receptor beta chain is a study of T-cell reconstitution after alpha-beta-depleted transplantation in children. The sample holds many counts of this clonotype. During its preparation, the TCRbeta library received unique molecular identifiers. TCRdb re-analysed the PCR reads in MiXCR, keeping a single row per CDR3 protein. The sample carries fewer than 550,000 distinct CDR3 sequences, about 11% recorded once. V was pared by 7 bases and J by 10 bases, with 13 bases of the junction left unmatched. The CDR3 spans 14 residues. The sample in question was PBMCs from the stem cell graft donor, obtained from the stem cell graft. This chain joins TRBV12-3 or TRBV12-4 and TRBJ2-1; 7 nucleotides align to TRBD2. This receptor was taken from a human donor who donated a stem cell graft to a child with acute myeloid leukemia. The CDR3 region is CASNNVLGEGEQFF. The CDR3 coding sequence is TGTGCCAGCAATAACGTCTTGGGGGAGGGCGAGCAGTTCTTC.